This T cell receptor beta chain was retrieved from a study of shared T cell receptors in the human thymus. Method: immunoSEQ multiplex PCR; TCRdb's copy keeps in-frame clones and lacks some. Among approximately 490,000 clones listed, 75% to 85% were seen once. Germline CDR1 is MNHNS and CDR2 is SASEGT. The V end lost 7 bases, the J end lost 2 bases, and 15 bases lay between the germline ends. This CDR3 comprises 15 residues. The same data also went into a second study, on human thymus T cells. This second report adds: It was healthy Finnish infants having corrective surgery for congenital heart defects who were the donors. Resections from corrective heart surgery provided thymus tissue. Blood and thymic repertoires both appeared biased in V and J gene usage. Related studies noted strongly shared thymic repertoires across unrelated people.

What was sequenced was thymocytes. This TCR derives from a boy in the first two years of life with a congenital heart defect. The chain couples TRBV6-1 to TRBJ1-3, with D maybe TRBD1 (5 bases). CDR3 sequence: CASTAGVLTGNTIYF. The CDR3 DNA reads TGTGCCAGCACCGCGGGGGTCCTGACTGGAAACACCATATATTTT.